This T cell receptor beta chain was obtained from a study of blood T cell repertoires in COVID-19 (dated by TCRdb to about 2020). About the investigation overall: Samples from collaborators originated in the United States, Italy and Spain and spanned both the acute and convalescent phases of COVID-19. The prospective study material was composed of cDNA or gDNA derived from T cells, B-cell-depleted T cells, or PBMCs. The dataset comprised deeply sampled blood TCRbeta repertoires from subjects exposed to, actively infected with, or recovered from COVID-19. The repertoires were made available in a free public database intended to serve as a resource for research on the immune response to SARS-CoV-2. The samples were drawn from two sources: the first 160 participants of the ongoing ImmuneRACE study, and 1,000 to 1,500 subjects contributed by 6 global collaborators. The sample metadata nearly always contained a de-identified subject ID, COVID-19 status, age in years and sex. Where HLA class I and class II types were available, the types were taken from metadata supplied by the sample provider, not from assay-based typing. What the study reported, not specific to this receptor: The quantity of clinical and demographic metadata differed by source and by participant and was supplied without curation.

TCRbeta CDR3 regions were amplified from genomic DNA using the immunoSEQ Assay, a bias-controlled multiplex PCR. The study's own analysis went as follows. Within the assay, amplification of reference gene primers was used to estimate how many nucleated cells each sample contained. To quantify the absolute abundance of each unique TCRbeta CDR3 rearrangement, sequence reads were collapsed and filtered. For each sample, productive Simpson clonality was calculated as the square root of Simpson's diversity index across productive rearrangements. Drawn from immuneACCESS, this table holds only the in-frame rearrangements with V and J called that TCRdb kept. Clones are partly lost; checked studies trace under half to an unresolved V gene and leave the rest unexplained. The V and J calls and clone size were taken over from that table, and D and trimming were inferred from the DNA. This sample holds about 200,000 clones; more than 80% were observed only once. Approximately 0.5% of the sample belongs to the ten largest clones.

As regards this clone: Its antigen is not yet known. No much larger clonotype is one base removed from it; base qualities were not supplied.

Collaborating institutions collected whole blood in K2EDTA tubes following their own protocols. Collaborator samples were shipped for TCRbeta analysis as frozen whole blood, isolated PBMCs, or DNA extracted from either sample type. Trimming removed 1 base from V and 2 bases from J, leaving 10 bases between the germline ends. Spanning cysteine to phenylalanine, the CDR3 consists of 15 amino acids. Solely the CDR3 DNA is kept, with 45 bases framed from the first base. CDR1 and CDR2 are read off the germline V gene (reference sequence) as LGHDT and YNNKEL. Rearrangement joined TRBV3-1 (or the pseudogene TRBV3-2) to TRBJ2-3; tentative D gene TRBD2, with 5 bases matching. The TCR originated in a middle-aged man with acute or convalescent COVID-19. The sequenced material came from peripheral blood. DNA sequence: TGTGCCAGCAGCCAAGCCGGAGCGGTCACAGATACGCAGTATTTT. Its coded protein is CASSQAGAVTDTQYF.